Presented here are 31 T cell receptor beta chains from one specimen sequenced in a study of CD8+ T cells in alopecia areata. Stated treatment: oral pan-JAK inhibitor, 5-10 mg twice daily. RNA extraction was followed by reverse transcription into cDNA, which acted as the sequencing template. Profiling relied on immunoSEQ multiplex PCR, and the TCRdb table lists in-frame clones only, not all of them. The sample contains about 200,000 clones, 58% of which appear only once. The sequenced sample was CD4+ T cells sorted from blood, obtained at week 24, from a patient treated with tofacitinib. Every receptor here comes from a human donor with alopecia areata.

The chain employs TRBV28 and TRBJ2-5, with D hard to call. The CDR3 consists of 15 residues. From germline, CDR1 is MDHEN and CDR2 SYDVKM. V lost 8 bases to trimming and J lost 5 bases, with 21 bases between them. CDR3 in DNA: TGTGCCAGCCTCACTCTGGGGTCTGCGCCGGAGACCCAGTACTTC. It is translated as CASLTLGSAPETQYF.

The table lists this clone with many counts. J is TRBJ2-1 and V is TRBV7-2; 11 nucleotides agree with TRBD2. This CDR3 has 16 residues. The V segment lost 4 bases and the J segment 6 bases; nucleotides outside the gene matches: 8. Germline V CDR1 and CDR2: SGHTA, FQGNSA. This CDR3 reads CASSSFSGRVVNEQFF. CDR3 DNA sequence: TGTGCCAGCAGCTCCTTTAGCGGGAGGGTGGTCAATGAGCAGTTCTTC.

The rearrangement uses TRBV25-1 and TRBJ1-1; tentative D call: TRBD1 (5 bases). CDR3 length equals 14 residues. Per germline, CDR1 MGHDK and CDR2 SYGVNS. V lost 10 bases and J lost 5, with 20 bases in between. CDR3 protein: CATSRDGLRTEAFF. The CDR3 DNA reads TGTGCCACCTCGAGGGACGGTCTCAGGACTGAAGCTTTCTTT.

The CDR3 DNA reads TGTGCCAGCAACCTCCGGGCAGAGACCCAGTACTTC. Translation: CASNLRAETQYF. This rearrangement joins TRBV2 to TRBJ2-5; D is unresolved. V was shortened by 7 bases and J by 4 bases, with 10 bases between the two germline ends. Per germline, CDR1 SNHLY and CDR2 FYNNEI. The CDR3 loop spans 12 amino acids. Looking up the rest from reference TRBV2 and TRBJ2-5 gives the full variable domain: EPEVTQTPSHQVTQMGQEVILRCVPISNHLYFYWYRQILGQKVEFLVSFYNNEISEKSEIFDDQFSVERPDGSNFTLKIRSTKLEDSAMYFCASNLRAETQYFGPGTRLLVL.

On this clone: Other DNA sequences within the sample encode an identical CDR3. CDR3 sequence reads: CASSLAENTEAFF. The CDR3 nucleotides read TGCGCCAGCAGCTTGGCAGAGAACACTGAAGCTTTCTTT. V gene TRBV5-1 combines with J gene TRBJ1-1; no clear D. Germline assignment: CDR1 SGHRS and CDR2 YFSETQ. V was clipped by 0 bases and J by 1 base, with 4 bases between them. CDR3 length equals 13 residues.

The rearrangement joins TRBV5-1 to TRBJ2-1; 9 positions match TRBD1. CDR1 is SGHRS and CDR2 is YFSETQ in the germline V gene. The CDR3 loop spans 14 amino acids. After removal of 4 bases from V and 9 bases from J, the junction contained 8 bases not matched to a gene. CDR3 residues: CASSSPGQGGEQFF. The CDR3 bases are TGCGCCAGCAGCAGTCCGGGACAGGGTGGTGAGCAGTTCTTC. The entire variable domain, with the rest obtained from reference TRBV5-1 and TRBJ2-1, is as follows: KAGVTQTPRYLIKTRGQQVTLSCSPISGHRSVSWYQQTPGQGLQFLFEYFSETQRNKGNFPGRFSGRQFSNSRSEMNVSTLELGDSALYLCASSSPGQGGEQFFGPGTRLTVL.

This clone was picked up a small number of times. The rearrangement links TRBV6-5 to TRBJ1-2; TRBD1 agrees at 7 bases. The germline V gene encodes CDR1 MNHEY and CDR2 SVGAGI. J was trimmed by 6 bases and V by 6 bases; bases with no gene match: 10. The CDR3 loop spans 14 amino acids. Here the CDR3 DNA reads TGTGCCAGCAGACAGACAGGGAAGGGCGATGGCTACACCTTC. Protein: CASRQTGKGDGYTF.

The chain employs TRBV4-1 and TRBJ2-7, with TRBD2 identical over 15 bases. Trimming removed 3 bases from V and 3 bases from J; junction bases left unmatched: 12. Germline values: CDR1 MGHRA, CDR2 YSYEKL. The CDR3 is made up of 19 amino acids. The CDR3 loop reads CASSHPGLAGGPSVYEQYF. CDR3 sequence (DNA): TGCGCCAGCAGCCATCCCGGACTAGCGGGGGGGCCTAGTGTCTACGAGCAGTACTTC.

This chain joins TRBV5-4 and TRBJ2-2; D remains ambiguous. V lost 0 bases to trimming and J lost 0 bases, with 6 bases between them. Germline V gene lookup returns CDR1 SGHNT and CDR2 YYREEE (reference sequence). This CDR3 contains 15 residues. The CDR3 protein is CASSLAESNTGELFF. In DNA form, the CDR3 reads TGTGCCAGCAGCTTGGCGGAGTCGAACACCGGGGAGCTGTTTTTT.

The table lists this clone with a few counts. The rearrangement joins TRBV7-9 to TRBJ2-5; 11 positions match TRBD2. This CDR3 contains 17 residues. From germline, CDR1 is SEHNR and CDR2 FQNEAQ (reference sequence). With 1 base clipped from V and 4 bases from J, the junction kept 8 bases outside the gene matches. CDR3 sequence: CASSLVVSLAGGETQYF. The CDR3, as DNA: TGTGCCAGCAGCTTAGTGGTTAGTCTAGCGGGAGGAGAGACCCAGTACTTC.

This chain joins TRBV4-2 and TRBJ1-2, with TRBD1 identical over 9 bases. Germline V gene lookup returns CDR1 LGHNA and CDR2 YNFKEQ. The CDR3 loop spans 15 amino acids. V dropped 4 bases and J dropped 4; count of bases not matched to a gene: 7. This CDR3 is CASSRQGDQGYGYTF. The CDR3 DNA sequence: TGTGCCAGCAGCCGACAGGGGGACCAGGGCTATGGCTACACCTTC.

Only a few counts were recorded for this clone. The chain carries TRBV14 and TRBJ1-2, with TRBD1 identical over 9 bases. Germline V lookup: CDR1 SGHDN, CDR2 FVKESK. This CDR3 contains 14 residues. Trimming removed 0 bases from V and 7 bases from J; junction bases left unmatched: 3. The CDR3: CASSQEGQGLGYTF. As DNA, the CDR3 is TGTGCCAGCAGCCAAGAGGGACAGGGACTTGGCTACACCTTC.

This chain connects TRBV5-1 to TRBJ2-2; the match to TRBD1 covers 8 bases. Unmatched junction bases numbered 2, after V lost 0 bases and J lost 1 base. CDR1 is SGHRS and CDR2 is YFSETQ in the germline V gene. CDR3 length: 16 amino acids. CDR3 sequence reads: CASSLGDRGNTGELFF. CDR3 sequence (DNA): TGCGCCAGCAGCTTGGGCGACAGGGGGAACACCGGGGAGCTGTTTTTT.

This clone was seen only a few times. The CDR3 here is CASSPRTSGRAGYIQYF. The CDR3 DNA sequence: TGTGCCAGCAGCCCGCGGACTAGCGGGAGGGCCGGGTACATTCAGTACTTC. V and J are TRBV7-2 and TRBJ2-4, with TRBD2 matching 15 bases. Germline loops: CDR1 SGHTA, CDR2 FQGNSA. The J segment lost 8 bases and the V segment lost 5 bases, leaving 10 bases of the junction unmatched. This CDR3 is built from 17 residues.

This clone was seen a single time. V and J are TRBV5-1 and TRBJ2-3; D unclear. This CDR3 region has 13 residues. V shed 0 bases and J shed 6 bases, with 8 bases lying between them. The germline V gene has CDR1 SGHRS and CDR2 YFSETQ. The CDR3 loop is CASSLAADDTQYF. CDR3 coding DNA: TGCGCCAGCAGCTTGGCCGCTGACGATACGCAGTATTTT.

The chain carries TRBV5-4 and TRBJ2-7; no firm D call. The CDR3 spans 11 residues. V was clipped by 3 bases and J by 3 bases, with 4 bases between them. Germline CDR1 SGHNT, CDR2 YYREEE (reference sequence). CDR3 amino acids: CASSSYYEQYF. The CDR3 DNA reads as TGTGCCAGCAGCTCTTACTACGAGCAGTACTTC.

The table lists this clone with a few counts. The chain links TRBV7-3 to TRBJ1-2, with D uncertain. Per the germline V gene, CDR1 is SGHTA and CDR2 is FQGTGA. The CDR3 spans 13 residues. The V gene lost 5 bases and the J gene lost 1 base, with 8 bases spanning the gap. The CDR3 nucleotides are TGTGCCAGCAGCCCGGACGTTAACTATGGCTACACCTTC. This sequence encodes CASSPDVNYGYTF.

V gene TRBV30 combines with J gene TRBJ2-1, with D perhaps TRBD2 (6 bases). V lost 4 bases to trimming and J lost 0 bases, with 10 bases between them. Germline loops: CDR1 GTSNPN, CDR2 SVGIG (reference sequence). This CDR3 comprises 14 residues. The CDR3 spells CAWNAGSSYNEQFF. The CDR3, as DNA: TGTGCCTGGAACGCGGGAAGCTCCTACAATGAGCAGTTCTTC.

This rearrangement joins TRBV5-1 to TRBJ2-1; 14 bases map to TRBD2. CDR3 length: 17 amino acids. V lost 4 bases to trimming and J lost 0 bases; unmatched junction nucleotides: 3. Germline V CDR1 and CDR2: SGHRS, YFSETQ. The chain's CDR3 is CASSRTSGRTSYNEQFF. DNA for the CDR3: TGCGCCAGCAGCAGGACTAGCGGGAGGACCTCCTACAATGAGCAGTTCTTC.

This clone was seen only a few times. This chain uses TRBV29-1 with TRBJ2-7, with 7 nucleotides matching TRBD2. The CDR3 is 13 amino acids. The ends lost 6 bases at V and 3 bases at J; junction bases unmatched: 8. Germline V gives CDR1 SQVTM, CDR2 ANQGSEA. The CDR3 nucleotides are TGCAGCGTAGCGGACCGGGAGGTCTACGAGCAGTACTTC. Its protein product is CSVADREVYEQYF.

The chain combines TRBV29-1 with TRBJ2-7; TRBD2 might be the D (6 bases). Trimming took 5 bases from V and 2 from J, leaving 13 bases between them. The germline gives CDR1 SQVTM, CDR2 ANQGSEA. The CDR3 totals 13 residues. The CDR3 region is CSVQLWGAYEQYF. The CDR3 nucleotides are TGCAGCGTTCAACTATGGGGGGCCTACGAGCAGTACTTC.

This chain joins TRBV5-1 and TRBJ1-4; D gene uncertain. V gave up 2 bases and J gave up 0 bases, with 8 bases separating them. The CDR3 has 15 residues. From germline, CDR1 is SGHRS and CDR2 YFSETQ. CDR3 in DNA: TGCGCCAGCAGCTTCAGCGGAGCAACTAATGAAAAACTGTTTTTT. Its translation is CASSFSGATNEKLFF.

A few counts support this clone. The genes are TRBV29-1 and TRBJ2-5; TRBD1 matches 8 bases. The CDR3 has 13 amino acids. From germline, CDR1 is SQVTM and CDR2 ANQGSEA. Germline trimming cut 5 bases from V and 5 bases from J; bases unmatched to any gene: 7. The CDR3 is CSVSRTGKETQYF. The CDR3 nucleotides are TGCAGCGTTTCCAGGACAGGGAAGGAGACCCAGTACTTC.

The rearrangement links TRBV6-5 to TRBJ1-4; 8 nucleotides align to TRBD1. Germline V gene lookup returns CDR1 MNHEY and CDR2 SVGAGI. This CDR3 spans 16 amino acids. The V segment lost 2 bases and the J segment 4 bases; nucleotides outside the gene matches: 6. The CDR3 loop reads CASSYRTGNHNEKLFF. As DNA, the CDR3 is TGTGCCAGCAGTTACCGGACAGGGAACCATAATGAAAAACTGTTTTTT.

The genes are TRBV18 and TRBJ2-7; D is uncertain. Trimming took 3 bases from V and 5 from J, leaving 11 bases between them. Per the germline V gene, CDR1 is KGHSH and CDR2 is LQKENI. The CDR3 is 13 amino acids. The CDR3 region is CASSPGFRDEQYF. The CDR3 DNA reads as TGTGCCAGCTCACCGGGATTTCGGGACGAGCAGTACTTC.

The rearrangement uses TRBV15 and TRBJ1-3; unclear D gene. The CDR3 extends over 18 amino acids. V was clipped by 0 bases and J by 4 bases, with 19 bases between them. Germline CDR1 and CDR2: LNHNV and YYDKDF (reference sequence). The CDR3 here is CATSRDLPVRLRGNTIYF. DNA for the CDR3: TGTGCCACCAGCAGAGATCTCCCAGTCCGTCTGCGGGGAAACACCATATATTTT.

The rearrangement uses TRBV19 and TRBJ1-1, with TRBD1 matching over 11 bases. This CDR3 contains 14 residues. V shed 6 bases, J shed 6 bases, and the junction held 6 bases outside the gene matches. Germline V gives CDR1 LNHDA, CDR2 SQIVND (reference sequence). The CDR3: CASRKPGQGAEAFF. The CDR3 DNA sequence: TGTGCCAGTAGAAAACCGGGACAGGGGGCTGAAGCTTTCTTT.

This rearrangement joins TRBV4-1 to TRBJ2-7; D is undetermined. Germline CDR1 reads MGHRA; CDR2 reads YSYEKL. There are 14 residues in the CDR3. Trimming shortened V by 4 bases and J by 2 bases, and 12 bases separated the two germline ends. The CDR3 loop is CASSPVSEPYEQYF. CDR3 sequence (DNA): TGCGCCAGCAGCCCGGTCAGCGAACCCTACGAGCAGTACTTC.

The gene calls are TRBV30 and TRBJ1-4; possibly TRBD1 for D (5 bases). The germline V gene has CDR1 GTSNPN and CDR2 SVGIG (reference sequence). Deletions cut 0 bases from V and 6 bases from J, with 11 bases between. This CDR3 is 14 amino acids long. The CDR3 sequence: CAWSVSGGDEKLFF. CDR3 in DNA: TGTGCCTGGAGTGTATCGGGAGGGGATGAAAAACTGTTTTTT.

The chain combines TRBV29-1 with TRBJ2-7; TRBD1 aligns across 7 bases. The V gene end was trimmed by 4 bases and the J gene end by 6 bases; junction bases not matched to a gene: 6. The CDR3 runs to 12 residues. Germline loops: CDR1 SQVTM, CDR2 ANQGSEA. CDR3 coding DNA: TGCAGCGTTGTACAGGGGAAGGGCGAGCAGTACTTC. Its protein product is CSVVQGKGEQYF.

This clone was detected a few times. The chain links TRBV29-1 to TRBJ2-5; a possible D gene is TRBD1 (8 bases). V was cut by 8 bases and J by 4 bases, with 17 bases left in between. The CDR3 sequence is 13 residues long. Germline loops: CDR1 SQVTM, CDR2 ANQGSEA. The DNA for the CDR3 is TGCAGCTACAGGGGGGGCGTCAGAGAGACCCAGTACTTC. Translation gives CSYRGGVRETQYF.